This T cell receptor (beta chain) was sequenced in a study of CD8 T cells in ankylosing spondylitis. There are many counts of this clonotype. One entry per CDR3 protein, called by TCRdb with MiXCR from the 5' RACE reads. The table shows fewer than 250,000 distinct CDR3 sequences, with over 9.5% occurring only once. CDR3 length: 15 amino acids. V lost 8 bases to trimming and J lost 2 bases; unmatched junction nucleotides: 8. The material sequenced was blood, either unsorted or a sorted T cell fraction (not recorded which). This chain connects TRBV12-3 or TRBV12-4 to TRBJ2-5; TRBD2 agrees at 10 bases. The clonotype originates from a male donor with ankylosing spondylitis or in good health (not recorded which). For the CDR3, the DNA is TGTGCCAGCCAACCGGGACTAGCGCCTCAAGAGACCCAGTACTTC. As protein: CASQPGLAPQETQYF.